This T cell receptor (beta chain) was identified in a study of blood T cell repertoires in COVID-19 (dated by TCRdb to between 2020 and 2021). Study-wide context: Samples from collaborators originated in the United States, Italy and Spain and spanned both the acute and convalescent phases of COVID-19. Where HLA class I and class II types were available, the types were taken from metadata supplied by the sample provider, not from assay-based typing. The prospective study material was composed of cDNA or gDNA derived from T cells, B-cell-depleted T cells, or PBMCs. Samples were obtained from the ongoing ImmuneRACE study (first 160 participants) and from 1,254 subjects provided by 6 global collaborators. Deeply sampled blood TCRbeta repertoires from subjects exposed to, actively infected with, or recovered from COVID-19 were included in the dataset. The repertoires were released in a freely available public database intended as a resource for research on the immune response to SARS-CoV-2. Sample metadata almost always included a de-identified subject ID, COVID-19 status, age in years and sex. Summary of the overall study and its limitations: The amount of clinical and demographic metadata varied by source and participant and was provided uncurated.

Each collaborating institution followed its own protocols to collect whole blood in K2EDTA tubes. For TCRbeta analysis, collaborators shipped samples in one of three forms: frozen whole blood, isolated PBMCs, or DNA extracted from either of those sample types. The immunoSEQ Assay, a bias-controlled multiplex PCR, was used to amplify TCRbeta CDR3 regions from genomic DNA. In the original analysis: The number of nucleated cells in each sample was estimated from the amplification of reference gene primers within the assay. Sequence reads were collapsed and filtered to measure the absolute abundance of every unique TCRbeta CDR3 rearrangement. For each sample, productive Simpson clonality was calculated as the square root of Simpson's diversity index over productive rearrangements. The table was pulled from immuneACCESS by TCRdb, which kept in-frame rearrangements only. Such tables lose some clones; where checked, under half of the loss comes from unresolved V genes, and the rest has no known cause. V, J and clone size are taken as reported in that table, and D and trimming were inferred from the DNA itself. The sample data list approximately 75,000 clones, and around three quarters of these were observed just once. 25% to 30% of the sample is held by the ten biggest clonotypes.

A note on this clone: No cognate antigen has been identified for it. No much larger clonotype is one base removed from it; base qualities were not supplied.

The material sequenced was peripheral blood. The clonotype originates from a woman older than 75 with active or convalescent COVID-19.

The CDR3 corresponds to CASSLGDRGGSPLHF. The nucleotide sequence is TGTGCCAGCAGCTTAGGGGACAGGGGAGGCTCACCCCTCCACTTT. This receptor chain uses TRBV7-2 and TRBJ1-6; TRBD1 lines up with 10 middle nucleotides. CDR1 and CDR2 are read off the germline V gene as SGHTA and FQGNSA. The CDR3 has 15 amino acids, counting the end cysteine and phenylalanine. Left in the record is the CDR3 DNA by itself, 45 bases read in frame from the first base. V loses 1 base at its end and J loses 10 bases; junction bases beyond the gene matches: 4.